Listed here is a single T cell receptor (beta chain). This clonotype was observed at least ten times. It lacks a known antigen. The junction does not match germline at one end; this may be a read error. The data stem from a study of T cells in Graves' hyperthyroidism and ophthalmopathy (dated by TCRdb to the late 2010s). Context from the whole study: Peripheral blood samples were taken at initial diagnosis, before any treatment was given. The roughly 100 discovery patients were randomly divided into training and test sets at a 7:3 ratio. A discovery cohort of about a hundred patients, roughly 43 with Graves' ophthalmopathy and 55 to 65 with stable Graves' hyperthyroidism, was used to find distinguishing TCR V-J signatures. The paper describes TCR Vbeta CDR3 sequencing of about 140 peripheral blood samples, made up of about 41 ophthalmopathy patients, more than 70 hyperthyroidism patients and 17 progressor patients. An independent validation cohort of under 20 hyperthyroidism patients and about 16 patients who later progressed to ophthalmopathy tested prospective prediction of ophthalmopathy. Following sampling, methimazole starting at 30 mg daily was given to hyperthyroidism patients, and high-dose intravenous methylprednisolone was given to ophthalmopathy patients. Thyroid tissue and blood T-cell repertoires from several Graves' hyperthyroidism patients were also compared in the study.

TCR beta CDR3 regions were amplified from RNA transcripts. A first-round RT-PCR of the TCR CDR3 used the HTBI primer set with the Qiagen OneStep RT-PCR kit. Libraries were constructed in a second round of multiplex PCR, after which size selection and purification were carried out. Sequencing of the libraries was done on an Illumina HiSeq2000 using paired-end 100 bp reads. Per the authors' processing: Raw data were processed with SOAPnuke, discarding reads with adapters, uncalled bases, mean Phred below 15, or no exact constant-primer or identifier match. COPE v1.2.5 was used to merge high-quality paired reads, and clonotypes were defined as unique nucleotide sequences. MiTCR v1.1 was used to align the clonotypes against IMGT TRBV, TRBD and TRBJ reference segments. The analysis included only V-J combinations with a frequency above 0.0001, which together covered around 99% of the repertoires. A TCS score was defined as the ratio of F50 (clonal expansion) to E x V (chaos), with BLOSUM62-based TCRdist applied between CDR3 peptides within each V-J. Welch's t-statistics and random forest reduced around 520 V-J features to roughly 13, which were used in a naive Bayes classifier (R e1071). Using fastp trimming at Q25 and MiXCR clonotype assembly, TCRdb reanalyzed the public sequencing data and kept in-frame beta chains. CDR3 protein sequences are deduplicated, and each keeps its most common genes and DNA. The V and J calls reflect TCRdb's pipeline rather than the authors' work. The sample records approximately 380,000 distinct CDR3 sequences, about 18% of which are singletons. The ten most abundant clones make up around 4% of the sample.

The CDR3, from cysteine to phenylalanine, totals 16 residues. The DNA shown is the 48-base CDR3, in frame from base 1. Study-level results and caveats: No statistical method was used to set the sample size in advance, and investigators knew the group allocation. Most expanded thyroid clonotypes (frequency above 0.001) were also detected in blood, a finding suggesting that blood repertoires may reflect thyroid immune responses. In validation, progression to ophthalmopathy was predicted by the model with about 70% sensitivity and just over 72% specificity, a median of approximately 7.1 months before onset. In cross-validation, a model built on a 13 V-J signature told ophthalmopathy apart from stable hyperthyroidism with less than 90% sensitivity and 81% to 82% specificity, and in testing the same model reached 80%/75%.

Stable Graves' hyperthyroidism was defined as no progression to ophthalmopathy during 18 months of follow-up. Hyperthyroidism patients were newly diagnosed, with disease duration under 2 months, and aged 18 to 65 years. Exclusion was applied to patients with uncontrolled infections, other autoimmune diseases, pregnancy or lactation. Diagnoses were established on the basis of clinical symptoms, serum thyroxine and TRAb, thyroid ultrasound, and orbital computed tomography. Ficoll-Paque density gradient centrifugation was used to isolate PBMCs from approximately 10 ml of fresh peripheral blood. Trizol reagent was used to extract total RNA, and RNA quality was then checked on an Agilent 2100 Bioanalyzer.

The specimen was blood. The TCR was taken from a woman under 30 with Graves' hyperthyroidism. The chain links TRBV12-3 or TRBV12-4 with TRBJ2-4; too little of a D gene remains to name it. The sequenced DNA is TGTGCCAGCAGTTTATTTGGCCTCGCAATCAAAAACATTAAGTACTTC. The encoded protein is CASSLFGLAIKNIKYF.